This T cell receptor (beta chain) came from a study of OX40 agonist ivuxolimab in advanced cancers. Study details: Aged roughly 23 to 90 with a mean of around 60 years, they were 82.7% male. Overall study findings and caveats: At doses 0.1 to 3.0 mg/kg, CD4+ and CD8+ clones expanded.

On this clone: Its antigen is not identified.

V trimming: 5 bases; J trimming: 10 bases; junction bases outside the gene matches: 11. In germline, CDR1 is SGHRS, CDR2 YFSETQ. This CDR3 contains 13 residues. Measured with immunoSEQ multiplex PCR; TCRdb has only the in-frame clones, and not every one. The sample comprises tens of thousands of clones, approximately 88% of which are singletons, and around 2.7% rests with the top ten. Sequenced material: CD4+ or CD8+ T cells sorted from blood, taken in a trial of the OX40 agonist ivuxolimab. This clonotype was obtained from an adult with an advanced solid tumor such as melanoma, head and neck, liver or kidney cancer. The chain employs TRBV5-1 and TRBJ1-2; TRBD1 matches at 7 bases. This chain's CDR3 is CASRIGGGYDYTF. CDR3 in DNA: TGCGCCAGCAGGATCGGAGGGGGCTACGACTACACCTTC. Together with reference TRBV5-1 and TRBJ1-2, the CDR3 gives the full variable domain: KAGVTQTPRYLIKTRGQQVTLSCSPISGHRSVSWYQQTPGQGLQFLFEYFSETQRNKGNFPGRFSGRQFSNSRSEMNVSTLELGDSALYLCASRIGGGYDYTFGSGTRLTVV.